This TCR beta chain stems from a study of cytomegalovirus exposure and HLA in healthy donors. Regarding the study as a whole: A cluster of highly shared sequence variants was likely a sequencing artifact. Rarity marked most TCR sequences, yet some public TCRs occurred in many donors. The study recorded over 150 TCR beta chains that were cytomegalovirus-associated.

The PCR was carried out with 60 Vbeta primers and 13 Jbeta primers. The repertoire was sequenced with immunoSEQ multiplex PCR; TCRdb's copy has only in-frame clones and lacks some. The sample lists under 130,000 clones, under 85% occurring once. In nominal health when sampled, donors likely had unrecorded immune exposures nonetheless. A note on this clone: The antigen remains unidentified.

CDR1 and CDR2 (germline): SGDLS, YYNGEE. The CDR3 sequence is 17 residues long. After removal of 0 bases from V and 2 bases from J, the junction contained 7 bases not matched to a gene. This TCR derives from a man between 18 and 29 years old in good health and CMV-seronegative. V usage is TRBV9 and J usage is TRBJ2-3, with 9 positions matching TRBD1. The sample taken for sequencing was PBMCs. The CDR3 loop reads CASSVASGQGLTDTQYF. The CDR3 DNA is TGTGCCAGCAGCGTAGCGTCGGGACAGGGACTCACAGATACGCAGTATTTT.